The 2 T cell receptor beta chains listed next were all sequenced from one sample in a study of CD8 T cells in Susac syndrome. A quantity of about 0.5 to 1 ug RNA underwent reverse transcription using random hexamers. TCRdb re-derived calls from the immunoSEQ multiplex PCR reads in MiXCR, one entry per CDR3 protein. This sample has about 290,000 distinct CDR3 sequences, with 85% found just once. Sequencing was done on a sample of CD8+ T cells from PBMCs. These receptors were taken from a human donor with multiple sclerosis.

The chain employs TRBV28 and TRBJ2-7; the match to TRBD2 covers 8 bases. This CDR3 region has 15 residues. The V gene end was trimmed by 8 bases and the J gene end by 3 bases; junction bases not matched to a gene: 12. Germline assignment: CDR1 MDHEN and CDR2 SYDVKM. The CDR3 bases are TGTGCCAGCCACGGGCGGACTAGCAGATTCTACGAGCAGTACTTC. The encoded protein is CASHGRTSRFYEQYF.

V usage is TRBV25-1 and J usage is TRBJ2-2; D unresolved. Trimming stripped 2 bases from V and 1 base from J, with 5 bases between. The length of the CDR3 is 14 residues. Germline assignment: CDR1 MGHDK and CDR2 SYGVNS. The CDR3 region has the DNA TGTGCCAGCAGTGAACAGGTGAACACCGGGGAGCTGTTTTTT. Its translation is CASSEQVNTGELFF.